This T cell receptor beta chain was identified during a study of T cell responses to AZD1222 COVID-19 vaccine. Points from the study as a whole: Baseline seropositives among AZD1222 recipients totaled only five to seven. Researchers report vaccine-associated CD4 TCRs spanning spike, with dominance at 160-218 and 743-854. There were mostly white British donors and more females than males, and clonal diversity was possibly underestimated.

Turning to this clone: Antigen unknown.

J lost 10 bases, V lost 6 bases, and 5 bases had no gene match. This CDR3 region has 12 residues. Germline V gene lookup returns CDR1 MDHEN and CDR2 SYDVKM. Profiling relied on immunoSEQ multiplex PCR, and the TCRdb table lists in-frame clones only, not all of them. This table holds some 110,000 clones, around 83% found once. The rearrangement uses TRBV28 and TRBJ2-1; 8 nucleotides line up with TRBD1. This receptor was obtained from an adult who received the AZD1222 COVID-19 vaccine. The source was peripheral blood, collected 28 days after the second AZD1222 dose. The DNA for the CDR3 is TGTGCCAGCAGAGGGACAGGCGACGAGCAGTTCTTC. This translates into CASRGTGDEQFF. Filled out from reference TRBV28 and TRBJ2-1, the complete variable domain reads DVKVTQSSRYLVKRTGEKVFLECVQDMDHENMFWYRQDPGLGLRLIYFSYDVKMKEKGDIPEGYSVSREKKERFSLILESASTNQTSMYLCASRGTGDEQFFGPGTRLTVL.